The rows below give T cell receptor beta chains drawn from one sample of a study of beta chain features in type 1 diabetes. Only in-frame clones appear in the TCRdb table, and some are missing; sequencing was by immunoSEQ multiplex PCR. Among 400,000 or so clones listed, 9.6% were seen once. Sequencing was carried out using central memory CD4+ T cells from blood. Source of these receptors: a man between 25 and 39 years old with type 1 diabetes. Both conserved end residues are part of each CDR3. D genes are given only for firm matches. A clone size is listed for some rows: how often the clone was seen (once, few, many), or a class if it is expanded.

j_gene,abundance,d_gene,v_gene,CDR3aa,CDR3nt
TRBJ2-7,few,.,TRBV7-3,CASSTTRTGTYEQYF,TGTGCCAGCAGCACCACCCGAACAGGGACCTACGAGCAGTACTTC
TRBJ2-3,many,.,TRBV9,CASSVDGDTQYF,TGTGCCAGCAGCGTAGATGGAGATACGCAGTATTTT
TRBJ2-5,few,TRBD1,TRBV9,CASSVLLTGARETQYF,TGTGCCAGCAGCGTCCTCCTGACAGGGGCTCGGGAGACCCAGTACTTC
TRBJ2-7,many,.,TRBV4-3,CASSQDFLTRALNYEQYF,TGCGCCAGCAGCCAAGACTTTCTTACCCGAGCCCTTAACTACGAGCAGTACTTC
TRBJ2-1,many,.,TRBV28,CASSPSEAGQYNEQFF,TGTGCCAGCAGCCCCTCTGAAGCGGGACAGTACAATGAGCAGTTCTTC
TRBJ2-3,many,TRBD2,TRBV29-1,CSVEELAGDTQYF,TGCAGCGTTGAGGAGCTAGCGGGAGATACGCAGTATTTT
TRBJ2-3,few,TRBD2,TRBV4-1,CASSPPAQLAGFSTDTQYF,TGCGCCAGCAGCCCCCCCGCCCAACTAGCGGGTTTTTCCACAGATACGCAGTATTTT
TRBJ2-2,few,.,TRBV7-2,CASSRVPTGELFF,TGTGCCAGCAGCCGGGTCCCCACCGGGGAGCTGTTTTTT
TRBJ1-2,few,.,TRBV30,CAWSEQRYGYTF,TGTGCCTGGAGTGAGCAGCGCTATGGCTACACCTTC
TRBJ1-3,few,.,TRBV30,CAWSIGLSSGNTIYF,TGTGCCTGGAGTATCGGGCTTAGCTCTGGAAACACCATATATTTT
TRBJ2-7,.,.,TRBV29-1,CSVGSYEQYF,TGCAGCGTTGGATCCTACGAGCAGTACTTC
TRBJ1-1,.,.,TRBV5-1,CASSAGAKGEAFF,TGCGCCAGCTCAGCAGGGGCCAAGGGTGAAGCTTTCTTT
TRBJ2-5,.,.,TRBV5-4,CASSLFAGPETQYF,TGTGCCAGCAGCCTCTTTGCAGGGCCGGAGACCCAGTACTTC
TRBJ1-1,few,TRBD1,TRBV7-6,CASRRNPGQLNTEAFF,TGTGCCAGCAGGCGTAACCCGGGACAGCTGAACACTGAAGCTTTCTTT
TRBJ1-4,few,.,TRBV5-1,CASSLMADEKLFF,TGCGCCAGCAGCTTGATGGCGGATGAAAAACTGTTTTTT
TRBJ2-7,.,.,TRBV28,CASSLARGLNEQYF,TGTGCCAGCAGTTTGGCCAGGGGCCTTAACGAGCAGTACTTC
TRBJ1-3,once,.,TRBV10-1,CASSEDRLTGNTIYF,TGCGCCAGCAGTGAGGACAGGCTGACTGGAAACACCATATATTTT
TRBJ2-7,.,TRBD1,TRBV10-3,CAISVSGQGNDEQYF,TGTGCCATCAGTGTTTCGGGACAGGGGAACGACGAGCAGTACTTC
TRBJ2-7,many,TRBD2,TRBV15,CATSRPLAGGIHEQYF,TGTGCCACCAGCAGACCTCTAGCGGGAGGAATCCACGAGCAGTACTTC
TRBJ2-6,.,TRBD1,TRBV5-4,CASSPGQGSSGANVLTF,TGTGCCAGCAGCCCCGGACAGGGAAGCTCTGGGGCCAACGTCCTGACTTTC
TRBJ2-1,many,.,TRBV2,CASSFIRGNEQFF,TGTGCCAGCAGCTTTATACGGGGGAATGAGCAGTTCTTC
TRBJ1-2,many,.,TRBV11-2,CASSPQQGDYGYTF,TGTGCCAGCAGCCCACAACAGGGAGACTATGGCTACACCTTC
TRBJ2-7,few,TRBD2,TRBV10-3,CAISPPLAGGYEQYF,TGTGCCATCAGCCCCCCACTAGCGGGAGGCTACGAGCAGTACTTC
TRBJ1-2,.,TRBD1,TRBV6-1,CASILDRANGYTF,TGTGCCAGCATCCTAGACAGGGCTAATGGCTACACCTTC
TRBJ1-1,.,TRBD1,TRBV5-6,CASSLSGGSTEAFF,TGTGCCAGCAGCTTGTCAGGGGGCAGTACTGAAGCTTTCTTT
TRBJ1-2,few,.,TRBV5-4,CASSIPQTNYGYTF,TGTGCCAGCAGCATACCCCAGACTAACTATGGCTACACCTTC
TRBJ2-1,.,TRBD2,TRBV11-3,CASSAGLAGAQQFF,TGTGCCAGCAGCGCGGGACTAGCGGGAGCACAGCAGTTCTTC
TRBJ2-7,few,TRBD2,TRBV28,CASSSRLAGGPYEQYF,TGTGCCAGCAGTTCTAGACTAGCGGGAGGACCCTACGAGCAGTACTTC
TRBJ2-1,few,TRBD2,TRBV7-9,CASGRGGDNEQFF,TGTGCCTCCGGAAGGGGAGGGGACAATGAGCAGTTCTTC
TRBJ2-7,.,TRBD2,TRBV6-6,CASSPREGIYEQYF,TGTGCCAGCAGCCCTCGGGAGGGCATCTACGAGCAGTACTTC
TRBJ1-2,few,.,TRBV9,CASSVDTGPYGYTF,TGTGCCAGCAGCGTAGATACGGGACCTTATGGCTACACCTTC
TRBJ1-2,.,TRBD1,TRBV23-1,CASSHQSTGLGYGYTF,TGCGCCAGCAGCCACCAGTCGACAGGGTTGGGCTATGGCTACACCTTC
TRBJ2-3,few,.,TRBV10-3,CAISESADTQYF,TGTGCCATCAGTGAGTCAGCCGATACGCAGTATTTT
TRBJ2-7,many,TRBD2,TRBV23-1,CASSLTSGSLFKQYF,TGCGCCAGCAGTCTCACTAGCGGGAGTCTATTCAAGCAGTACTTC
TRBJ2-1,many,.,TRBV10-3,CASGRVEQFF,TGTGCCAGCGGTAGGGTTGAGCAGTTCTTC
TRBJ1-5,few,.,TRBV28,CASSLFESDQPQHF,TGTGCCAGCAGTTTATTTGAAAGCGATCAGCCCCAGCATTTT
TRBJ1-1,few,.,TRBV7-9,CASSLILDTEAFF,TGTGCCAGCAGCTTGATTCTCGACACTGAAGCTTTCTTT
TRBJ2-1,few,TRBD2,TRBV7-9,CASSQEAWEGNEQFF,TGCGCCAGCAGCCAAGAAGCGTGGGAGGGGAATGAGCAGTTCTTC
TRBJ2-7,few,TRBD2,TRBV7-6,CASSLIAGALYF,TGTGCCAGCAGCTTAATAGCGGGAGCTTTGTACTTC
TRBJ1-1,many,TRBD1,TRBV5-4,CASSAAGGLDTEAFF,TGTGCCAGCAGCGCCGCAGGGGGCTTGGACACTGAAGCTTTCTTT
TRBJ2-5,few,TRBD1,TRBV5-1,CASSFGGTGLQETQYF,TGCGCCAGCAGCTTCGGCGGGACAGGATTACAAGAGACCCAGTACTTC
TRBJ1-1,.,.,TRBV9,CASSPLTRRVNTEAFF,TGTGCCAGCAGCCCCCTCACCCGAAGGGTGAACACTGAAGCTTTCTTT
TRBJ2-7,many,.,TRBV28,CASIGGVDEQYF,TGTGCCAGCATCGGAGGGGTCGACGAGCAGTACTTC
TRBJ2-7,.,.,TRBV20-1,CSATSGRDMCF,TGCAGTGCCACCTCCGGGCGGGACATGTGTTTC
TRBJ1-4,.,TRBD1,TRBV5-6,CASSLSPTGPTILFF,TGTGCCAGCAGCTTGTCTCCGACAGGGCCAACGATACTGTTTTTT
TRBJ2-7,.,.,TRBV30,CAWRRVYEQYF,TGTGCCTGGAGGAGGGTATACGAGCAGTACTTC
TRBJ2-3,few,.,TRBV30,CAWSVQASVPGDTQYF,TGTGCCTGGAGTGTACAGGCTAGCGTCCCGGGGGATACGCAGTATTTT
TRBJ2-7,few,.,TRBV6-1,CASRTGAYEQYF,TGTGCCAGCCGGACTGGCGCCTACGAGCAGTACTTC
TRBJ2-3,few,.,TRBV6-1,CASSESTASTDTQYF,TGTGCCAGCAGTGAATCGACAGCTAGCACAGATACGCAGTATTTT
TRBJ1-1,few,.,TRBV11-2,CASSYIRRMNTEAFF,TGTGCCAGCAGCTACATAAGACGGATGAACACTGAAGCTTTCTTT
TRBJ2-1,.,TRBD2,TRBV18,CASSPPSAGASYNEQFF,TGTGCCAGCTCACCGCCCTCAGCGGGAGCCTCCTACAATGAGCAGTTCTTC
TRBJ1-2,few,TRBD1,TRBV2,CASRAGTGDYGYTF,TGTGCCAGCAGAGCCGGGACAGGGGACTATGGCTACACCTTC
TRBJ2-6,.,TRBD1,TRBV4-1,CASSQGQGWGANVLTF,TGCGCCAGCAGCCAAGGACAGGGGTGGGGGGCCAACGTCCTGACTTTC
TRBJ1-2,.,.,TRBV6-5,CASTNHRSGEGYTF,TGTGCCAGCACCAACCACAGGTCTGGGGAAGGCTACACCTTC
TRBJ2-2,.,.,TRBV4-2,CASSQDPAAGELFF,TGTGCCAGCAGCCAAGATCCTGCTGCCGGGGAGCTGTTTTTT
TRBJ2-1,many,.,TRBV28,CASSALMDEQFF,TGTGCCAGCAGTGCACTTATGGATGAGCAGTTCTTC
TRBJ2-5,few,TRBD1,TRBV19,CASSASPGQTQETQYF,TGTGCCAGTAGTGCGTCACCGGGACAGACACAAGAGACCCAGTACTTC
TRBJ2-1,many,TRBD2,TRBV28,CASSRLAERYNEQFF,TGTGCCAGCAGTCGACTAGCGGAGCGCTACAATGAGCAGTTCTTC
TRBJ2-2,few,TRBD2,TRBV7-3,CASSSPSGTTGELFF,TGTGCCAGCAGCTCCCCTAGCGGAACCACCGGGGAGCTGTTTTTT